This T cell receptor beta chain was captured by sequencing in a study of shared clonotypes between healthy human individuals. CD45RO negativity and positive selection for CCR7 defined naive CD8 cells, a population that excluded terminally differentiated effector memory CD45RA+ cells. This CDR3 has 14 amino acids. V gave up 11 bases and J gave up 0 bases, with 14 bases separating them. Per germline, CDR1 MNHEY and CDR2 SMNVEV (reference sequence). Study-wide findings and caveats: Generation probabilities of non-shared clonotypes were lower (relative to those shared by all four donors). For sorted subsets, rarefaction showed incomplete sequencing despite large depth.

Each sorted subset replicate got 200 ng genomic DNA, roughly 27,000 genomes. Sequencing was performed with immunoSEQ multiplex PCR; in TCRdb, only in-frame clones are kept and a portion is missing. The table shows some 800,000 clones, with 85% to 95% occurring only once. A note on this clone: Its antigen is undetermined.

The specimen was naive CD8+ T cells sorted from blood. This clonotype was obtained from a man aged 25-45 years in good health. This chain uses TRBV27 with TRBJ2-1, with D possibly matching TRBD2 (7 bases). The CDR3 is CASKGGSSYNEQFF. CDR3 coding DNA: TGTGCCTCCAAGGGGGGGAGCTCCTACAATGAGCAGTTCTTC.